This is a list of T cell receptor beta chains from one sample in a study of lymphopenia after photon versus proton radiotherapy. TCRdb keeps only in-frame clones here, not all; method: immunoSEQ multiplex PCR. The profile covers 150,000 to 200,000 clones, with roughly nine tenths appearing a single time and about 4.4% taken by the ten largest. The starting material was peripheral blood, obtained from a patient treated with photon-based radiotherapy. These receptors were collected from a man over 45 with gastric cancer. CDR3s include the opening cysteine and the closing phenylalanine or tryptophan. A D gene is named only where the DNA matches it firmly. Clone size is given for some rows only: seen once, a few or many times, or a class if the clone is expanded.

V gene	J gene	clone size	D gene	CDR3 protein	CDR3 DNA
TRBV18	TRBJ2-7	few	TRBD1	CASSRGQGSEQYF	TGTGCCAGCTCACGAGGACAGGGGAGCGAGCAGTACTTC
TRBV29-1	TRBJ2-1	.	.	CSAASGGAGVNEQFF	TGCAGCGCTGCGTCGGGGGGCGCGGGAGTAAATGAGCAGTTCTTC
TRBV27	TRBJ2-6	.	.	CASSVSLSGANVLTF	TGTGCCAGCAGTGTTTCATTGTCTGGGGCCAACGTCCTGACTTTC
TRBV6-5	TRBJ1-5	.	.	CASSRREDSNQPQHF	TGTGCCAGCAGTCGCAGGGAGGATAGCAATCAGCCCCAGCATTTT
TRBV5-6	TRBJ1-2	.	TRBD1	CASDRGRNYGYTF	TGTGCCAGCGACAGGGGGCGAAACTATGGCTACACCTTC
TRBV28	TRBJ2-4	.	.	CASSPPLSAKNIQYF	TGTGCCAGCAGTCCCCCTCTCTCAGCCAAAAACATTCAGTACTTC
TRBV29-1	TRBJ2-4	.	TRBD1	CSAAGQGASGIQYF	TGCAGCGCCGCGGGACAGGGGGCTTCGGGCATTCAGTACTTC
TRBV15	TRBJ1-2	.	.	CATSRVVQGDGYTF	TGTGCCACCAGCAGAGTAGTACAGGGCGATGGCTACACCTTC
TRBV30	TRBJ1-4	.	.	CAWSRDAQTNEKLFF	TGTGCCTGGAGCCGGGACGCCCAAACTAATGAAAAACTGTTTTTT
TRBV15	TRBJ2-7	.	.	CATSRDGYEQYF	TGTGCCACCAGCAGAGACGGCTACGAGCAGTACTTC
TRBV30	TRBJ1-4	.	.	CAWSRTATNEKLFF	TGTGCCTGGAGCCGGACAGCAACTAATGAAAAACTGTTTTTT
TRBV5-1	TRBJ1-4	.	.	CASSLGDHLEKLFF	TGCGCCAGCAGCTTGGGGGACCACCTTGAAAAACTGTTTTTT
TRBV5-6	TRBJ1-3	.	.	CASSLSGENAGNTIYF	TGTGCCAGCAGCTTGTCAGGGGAGAACGCTGGAAACACCATATATTTT
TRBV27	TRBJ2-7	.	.	CASRVTPGSTYEQYF	TGTGCCAGCAGGGTCACCCCGGGCAGTACCTACGAGCAGTACTTC
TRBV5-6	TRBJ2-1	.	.	CASSKGPYNEQFF	TGTGCCAGCAGCAAGGGACCCTACAATGAGCAGTTCTTC
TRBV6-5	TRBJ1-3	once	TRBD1	CASSRGQGGNTIYF	TGTGCCAGCAGCCGAGGACAGGGAGGAAACACCATATATTTT